This TCR beta chain was obtained from a study of shared clonotypes between healthy human individuals. General observations from the study: Sharing across a few donors was seen in 4% to 5.5% of naive CD4 clonotypes.

Study processing details: ImmunoSEQ junction-only sequences lacked quality scores, so their filtering differed. The repertoire was sequenced with immunoSEQ multiplex PCR; TCRdb's copy has only in-frame clones and lacks some. That table supplies the V and J calls and clone size; D and trimming were determined from the DNA. This sample has fewer than 850,000 clones; less than 95% occur once, and the top ten carry 34%. V gave up 0 bases and J gave up 7 bases, with 7 bases separating them. The CDR3 runs to 12 residues. Germline CDR1 reads MGHRA; CDR2 reads YSYEKL. Details on this clone: Its antigen is currently unknown.

The source of this sequence is a man aged 18-30 years in good health. Some clones in this sample may be carry-over from other donors' samples. The specimen was memory CD8+ T cells from PBMCs. Subset reported: CD45RO+ cells pooled with CCR7-negative TemRA cells. The rearrangement joins TRBV4-1 to TRBJ2-7; unclear D gene. CDR3 protein: CASSQDAREQYF. CDR3 nucleotide sequence: TGCGCCAGCAGCCAAGATGCGCGAGAGCAGTACTTC.